This T cell receptor (beta chain) is drawn from a study of monozygotic twins with inflammatory bowel disease. Findings and caveats of the study: Any single strong signal or clonotype tied to IBD lacked support.

Germline V CDR1 and CDR2: SGHDN, FVKESK. CDR3 length: 15 residues. With regard to this clonotype: The antigen is unknown.

Total RNA input per TCR library was roughly 3,800 ng. Researchers generated cDNA in eight separate reactions per sample. Incorporation of UMIs carrying a 6-nucleotide sample barcode was performed by template switching. After re-calling the 5' RACE reads, TCRdb lists one entry per CDR3 protein, DNA absent. In all, the sample yields about 160,000 distinct CDR3 sequences. The rearrangement joins TRBV14 to TRBJ2-1; TCRdb gives TRBD2 as the D gene, but with no DNA this cannot be confirmed. The TCR comes from a human donor with ulcerative colitis or Crohn's disease, or a healthy co-twin of an affected twin (not recorded which). The material sequenced was blood. CDR3 residues: CASSHLGLKSNEQFF.